One and the same sample provided the 8 T cell receptor beta chains below, sequenced in a study of T cell responses to AZD1222 COVID-19 vaccine. The data were produced by immunoSEQ multiplex PCR, yet TCRdb's version contains in-frame clones alone and is incomplete. The sample contains roughly 70,000 clones, roughly 91% of which appear only once. This specimen consisted of peripheral blood, obtained 28 days after the second dose of the MenACWY control vaccine. The source of these receptors is an adult who received the MenACWY meningococcal vaccine as a control.

The chain links TRBV30 to TRBJ1-2; 9 bases map to TRBD1. The junction had 7 bases not matched to a gene; V was cut back by 7 bases and J by 7 bases. This CDR3 is built from 12 residues. CDR1 and CDR2 (germline): GTSNPN, SVGIG (reference sequence). This CDR3 reads CASQGASVGYTF. The CDR3 nucleotides read TGTGCCTCACAGGGGGCGTCGGTTGGCTACACCTTC.

V gene TRBV15 combines with J gene TRBJ1-3, with D uncertain. CDR1 is LNHNV, CDR2 YYDKDF, per germline (reference sequence). The CDR3 sequence is 15 residues long. The V gene lost 0 bases and the J gene lost 0 bases, with 6 bases spanning the gap. The CDR3 DNA follows: TGTGCCACCAGCAGAGATTTCGGCTCTGGAAACACCATATATTTT. This gives the protein CATSRDFGSGNTIYF.

This clone appeared a single time. This chain uses TRBV7-2 with TRBJ1-2; 8 positions match TRBD1. CDR1 is SGHTA and CDR2 is FQGNSA in the germline V gene. The CDR3 runs to 13 residues. With 6 bases clipped from V and 8 bases from J, the junction kept 8 bases outside the gene matches. The chain's CDR3 is CASRRDRGGGYTF. The CDR3 bases are TGTGCCAGCAGACGTGACAGGGGAGGGGGCTACACCTTC.

The chain employs TRBV18 and TRBJ1-1; D is possibly TRBD1 (5 bases). Trimming removed 5 bases from V and 3 bases from J, with 7 bases in between. The CDR3 totals 12 residues. Germline V gene sequence: CDR1 KGHSH, CDR2 LQKENI. The DNA for the CDR3 is TGTGCCAGCTCAAAAGGGGACACTGAAGCTTTCTTT. It specifies CASSKGDTEAFF. Supplemented by reference TRBV18 and TRBJ1-1, the full variable domain reads NAGVMQNPRHLVRRRGQEARLRCSPMKGHSHVYWYRQLPEEGLKFMVYLQKENIIDESGMPKERFSAEFPKEGPSILRIQQVVRGDSAAYFCASSKGDTEAFFGQGTRLTVV.

V is TRBV6-6 and J is TRBJ2-5; possible D gene TRBD2, 5 bases. Trimming left V 7 bases short and J 0 bases short, with 9 bases between. The CDR3 is made up of 13 amino acids. Per germline, CDR1 MNHNY and CDR2 SVGAGI (reference sequence). The CDR3 nucleotides are TGTGCCAGCACCGACGGGAACCAAGAGACCCAGTACTTC. Translating gives CASTDGNQETQYF.

This rearrangement joins TRBV4-1 to TRBJ2-7; 10 bases match TRBD2. Trimming took 6 bases from V and 7 from J; bases not matched to a gene: 9. This CDR3 has 14 amino acids. Germline-derived CDR1 and CDR2 are MGHRA and YSYEKL. CDR3 in amino acids: CASSSTSGVGEQYF. CDR3 DNA sequence: TGCGCCAGCAGTTCAACTAGCGGGGTAGGAGAGCAGTACTTC.

The V and J genes are TRBV7-9 and TRBJ2-7; D is ambiguous. CDR3 length: 12 residues. Germline CDR1 is SEHNR and CDR2 is FQNEAQ (reference sequence). The V end lost 6 bases, the J end lost 2 bases, and 8 bases lay between the germline ends. The CDR3 bases are TGTGCCAGCAGTTATACAGCCTACGAGCAGTACTTC. This gives the protein CASSYTAYEQYF.

The V call is TRBV7-9, the J call TRBJ1-1; 7 nucleotides match TRBD1. The CDR3 runs to 14 residues. CDR1 and CDR2 from the germline V gene are SEHNR and FQNEAQ (reference sequence). Unmatched junction bases numbered 4, after V lost 5 bases and J lost 1 base. DNA for the CDR3: TGTGCCAGCAGCGTGGGACAGACGAACACTGAAGCTTTCTTT. Translated: CASSVGQTNTEAFF.